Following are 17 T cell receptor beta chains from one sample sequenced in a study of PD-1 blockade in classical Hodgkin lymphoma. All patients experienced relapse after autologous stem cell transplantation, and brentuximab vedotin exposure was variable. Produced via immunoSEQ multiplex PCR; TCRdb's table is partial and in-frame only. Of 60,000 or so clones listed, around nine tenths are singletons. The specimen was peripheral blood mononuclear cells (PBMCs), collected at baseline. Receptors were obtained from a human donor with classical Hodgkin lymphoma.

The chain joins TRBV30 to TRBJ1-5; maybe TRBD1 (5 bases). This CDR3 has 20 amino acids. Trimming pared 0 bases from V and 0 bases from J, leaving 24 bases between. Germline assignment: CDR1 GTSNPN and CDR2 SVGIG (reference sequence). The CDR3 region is CAWSVPTGHRPANSNQPQHF. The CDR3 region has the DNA TGTGCCTGGAGTGTACCTACCGGACATAGACCAGCAAATAGCAATCAGCCCCAGCATTTT. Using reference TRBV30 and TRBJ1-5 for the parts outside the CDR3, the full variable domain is SQTIHQWPATLVQPVGSPLSLECTVEGTSNPNLYWYRQAAGRGLQLLFYSVGIGQISSEVPQNLSASRPQDRQFILSSKKLLLSDSGFYLCAWSVPTGHRPANSNQPQHFGDGTRLSIL.

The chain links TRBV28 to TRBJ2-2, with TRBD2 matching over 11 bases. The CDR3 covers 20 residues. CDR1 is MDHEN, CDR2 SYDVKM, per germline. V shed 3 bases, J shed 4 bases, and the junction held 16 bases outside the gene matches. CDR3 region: CASSFPRVVLAGEITGELFF. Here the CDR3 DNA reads TGTGCCAGCAGTTTCCCAAGGGTGGTACTAGCGGGAGAAATCACCGGGGAGCTGTTTTTT.

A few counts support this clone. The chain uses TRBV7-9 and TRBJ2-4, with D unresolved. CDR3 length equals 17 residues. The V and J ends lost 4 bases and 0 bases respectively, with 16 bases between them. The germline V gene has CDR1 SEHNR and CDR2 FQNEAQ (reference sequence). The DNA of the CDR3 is TGTGCCAGCAGCTCCACTCAAGTCTACAAAGCCAAAAACATTCAGTACTTC. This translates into CASSSTQVYKAKNIQYF.

In nucleotides, the CDR3 is TGTGCCAGTAGTATGGGAGGGGACACTGAAGCTTTCTTT. Translating gives CASSMGGDTEAFF. The chain recombines TRBV19 with TRBJ1-1; maybe TRBD1 (5 bases). Per the germline V gene, CDR1 is LNHDA and CDR2 is SQIVND (reference sequence). The CDR3 is made up of 13 amino acids. The V gene lost 3 bases and the J gene lost 3 bases, with 8 bases spanning the gap.

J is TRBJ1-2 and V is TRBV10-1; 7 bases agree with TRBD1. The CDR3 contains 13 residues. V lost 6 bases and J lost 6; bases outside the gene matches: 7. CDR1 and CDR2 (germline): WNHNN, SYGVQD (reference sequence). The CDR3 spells CASSPTGAHGYTF. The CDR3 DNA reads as TGCGCCAGCAGCCCAACAGGGGCCCATGGCTACACCTTC.

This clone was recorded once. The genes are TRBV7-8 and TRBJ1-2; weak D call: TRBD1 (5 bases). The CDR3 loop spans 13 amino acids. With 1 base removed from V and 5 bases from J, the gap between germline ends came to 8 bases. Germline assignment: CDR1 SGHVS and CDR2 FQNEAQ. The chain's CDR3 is CASSLVGGYGYTF. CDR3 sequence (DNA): TGTGCCAGCAGCTTAGTTGGGGGGTATGGCTACACCTTC.

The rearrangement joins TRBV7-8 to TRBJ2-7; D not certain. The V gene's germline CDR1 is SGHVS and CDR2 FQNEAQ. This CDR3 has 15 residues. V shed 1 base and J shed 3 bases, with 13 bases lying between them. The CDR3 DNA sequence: TGTGCCAGCAGCTTAGGGGTCTGGCGGAGCTACGAGCAGTACTTC. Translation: CASSLGVWRSYEQYF.

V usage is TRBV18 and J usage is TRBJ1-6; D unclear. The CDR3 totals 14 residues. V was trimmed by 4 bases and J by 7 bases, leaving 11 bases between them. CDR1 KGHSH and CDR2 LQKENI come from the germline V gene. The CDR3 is CASSQQPDNSPLHF. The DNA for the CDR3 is TGTGCCAGCTCACAACAGCCGGACAATTCACCCCTCCACTTT. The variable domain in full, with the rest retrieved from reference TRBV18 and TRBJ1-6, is NAGVMQNPRHLVRRRGQEARLRCSPMKGHSHVYWYRQLPEEGLKFMVYLQKENIIDESGMPKERFSAEFPKEGPSILRIQQVVRGDSAAYFCASSQQPDNSPLHFGNGTRLTVT.

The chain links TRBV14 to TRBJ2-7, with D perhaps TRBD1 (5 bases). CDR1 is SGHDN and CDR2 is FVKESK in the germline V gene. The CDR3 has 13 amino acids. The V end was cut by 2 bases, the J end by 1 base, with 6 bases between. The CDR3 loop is CASSQRQSYEQYF. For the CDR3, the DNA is TGTGCCAGCAGCCAACGACAGTCCTACGAGCAGTACTTC.

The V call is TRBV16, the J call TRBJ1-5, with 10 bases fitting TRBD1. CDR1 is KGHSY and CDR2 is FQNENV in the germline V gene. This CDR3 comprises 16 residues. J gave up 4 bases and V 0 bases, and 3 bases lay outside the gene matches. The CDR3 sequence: CASSQSGTGDNQPQHF. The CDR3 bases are TGTGCCAGCAGCCAATCTGGGACAGGGGATAATCAGCCCCAGCATTTT.

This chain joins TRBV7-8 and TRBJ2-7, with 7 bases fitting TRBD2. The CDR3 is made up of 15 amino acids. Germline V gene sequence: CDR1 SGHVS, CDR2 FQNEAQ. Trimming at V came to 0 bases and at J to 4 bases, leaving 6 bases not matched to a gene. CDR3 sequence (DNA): TGTGCCAGCAGCTTAGCGTCTAGCGGACTATACGAGCAGTACTTC. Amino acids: CASSLASSGLYEQYF.

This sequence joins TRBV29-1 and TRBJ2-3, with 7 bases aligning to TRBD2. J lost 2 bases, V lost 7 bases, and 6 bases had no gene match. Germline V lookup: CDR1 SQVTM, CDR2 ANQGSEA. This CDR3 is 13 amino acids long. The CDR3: CSAGGGTTDTQYF. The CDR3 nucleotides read TGCAGCGCGGGAGGCGGGACCACAGATACGCAGTATTTT.

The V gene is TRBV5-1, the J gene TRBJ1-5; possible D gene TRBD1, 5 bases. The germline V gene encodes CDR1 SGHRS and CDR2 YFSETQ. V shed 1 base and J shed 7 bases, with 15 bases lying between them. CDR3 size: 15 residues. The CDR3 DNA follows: TGCGCCAGCAGCTTGTATGGGGACCCAGGGCAGCCCCAGCATTTT. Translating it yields CASSLYGDPGQPQHF.

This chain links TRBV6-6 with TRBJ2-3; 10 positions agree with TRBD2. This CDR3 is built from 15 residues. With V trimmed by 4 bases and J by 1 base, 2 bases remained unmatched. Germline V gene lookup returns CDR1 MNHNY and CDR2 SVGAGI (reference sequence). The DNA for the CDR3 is TGTGCCAGCAGTTTCCTAGCGGGAGGCACAGATACGCAGTATTTT. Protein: CASSFLAGGTDTQYF.

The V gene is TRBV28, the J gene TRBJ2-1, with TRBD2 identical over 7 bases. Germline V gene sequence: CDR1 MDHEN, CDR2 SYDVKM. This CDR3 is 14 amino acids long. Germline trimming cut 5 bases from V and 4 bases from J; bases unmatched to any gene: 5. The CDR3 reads CASSPRDYYNEQFF. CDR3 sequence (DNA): TGTGCCAGCAGTCCCAGGGACTATTACAATGAGCAGTTCTTC.

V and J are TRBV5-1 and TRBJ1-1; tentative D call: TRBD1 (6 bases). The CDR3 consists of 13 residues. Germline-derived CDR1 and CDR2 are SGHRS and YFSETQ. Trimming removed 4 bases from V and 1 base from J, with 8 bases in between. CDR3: CASSAGQNTEAFF. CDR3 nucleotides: TGCGCCAGCAGCGCGGGACAGAACACTGAAGCTTTCTTT.

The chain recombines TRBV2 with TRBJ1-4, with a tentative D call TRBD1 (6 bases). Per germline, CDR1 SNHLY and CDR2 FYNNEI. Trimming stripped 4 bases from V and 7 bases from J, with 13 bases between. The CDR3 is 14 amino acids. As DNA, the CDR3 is TGTGCCAGCAGTGTTCTGGGGGCCGCTGAAAAACTGTTTTTT. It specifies CASSVLGAAEKLFF.